One sample yielded the 30 T cell receptor beta chains listed below, sequenced in a study of cytomegalovirus exposure and HLA in healthy donors. The PCR employed 60 Vbeta primers together with 13 Jbeta primers. Sequencing was performed with immunoSEQ multiplex PCR; in TCRdb, only in-frame clones are kept and a portion is missing. The sample includes under 130,000 clones, roughly 80% seen only once; the top ten take 6.9%. The source material was PBMCs. Source of these receptors: a young man in good health and CMV-seropositive.

Here the CDR3 reads CASSLEPHAGLSTDTQYF. In DNA form, the CDR3 reads TGTGCCAGCAGCTTAGAGCCCCACGCGGGACTTAGCACAGATACGCAGTATTTT. The chain links TRBV7-6 to TRBJ2-3; tentative D call: TRBD2 (6 bases). Germline V CDR1 and CDR2: SGHVS, FNYEAQ. The CDR3 is 18 amino acids. Trimming left V 1 base short and J 0 bases short, with 17 bases between.

This chain connects TRBV4-1 to TRBJ1-2; TRBD1 agrees at 7 bases. Germline assignment: CDR1 MGHRA and CDR2 YSYEKL. Losses at the gene ends were 6 bases for V and 4 bases for J; bases not matched to a gene: 11. This CDR3 region has 15 residues. In nucleotides, the CDR3 is TGCGCCAGCAGAACCGGACAGGAAACGATCTATGGCTACACCTTC. It yields the protein CASRTGQETIYGYTF.

This chain uses TRBV5-1 with TRBJ2-6; TRBD2 agrees at 11 bases. This CDR3 has 17 amino acids. V shed 6 bases and J 4 bases; nucleotides not matched to a gene: 9. CDR1 is SGHRS and CDR2 is YFSETQ in the germline V gene. The CDR3 DNA sequence: TGCGCCAGCAACCTACGACTAGCGGGGACCGGGGCCAACGTCCTGACTTTC. Translation: CASNLRLAGTGANVLTF.

This clone was recorded once. The chain has TRBV19 and TRBJ2-4; 8 nucleotides line up with TRBD1. V dropped 5 bases and J dropped 9; count of bases not matched to a gene: 12. CDR1 is LNHDA and CDR2 is SQIVND in the germline V gene (reference sequence). This CDR3 region has 15 residues. CDR3 bases: TGTGCCAGTAGTGTACAGGGGGTCTTACGGGGCATTCAGTACTTC. Amino acid sequence: CASSVQGVLRGIQYF.

The rearrangement joins TRBV6-1 to TRBJ2-7, with TRBD2 as a possible D gene (5 bases). This CDR3 is built from 15 residues. V lost 3 bases to trimming and J lost 1 base, with 13 bases between them. Germline CDR1 MNHNS, CDR2 SASEGT. CDR3 amino acids: CASSDRLEGSYEQYF. As DNA, the CDR3 is TGTGCCAGCAGTGATCGGCTAGAGGGATCCTACGAGCAGTACTTC.

The rearrangement joins TRBV5-1 to TRBJ2-3, with TRBD2 matching over 10 bases. The germline V gene encodes CDR1 SGHRS and CDR2 YFSETQ. This CDR3 is built from 17 residues. J was trimmed by 0 bases and V by 0 bases; bases with no gene match: 4. Here the CDR3 reads CASSLASGGPSTDTQYF. For the CDR3, the DNA is TGCGCCAGCAGCTTGGCTAGCGGGGGCCCTAGCACAGATACGCAGTATTTT.

This clone occurred once. The chain has TRBV2 and TRBJ2-7; D possibly corresponds to TRBD2 (5 bases). The CDR3 length is 11 residues. The germline CDR1 and CDR2 sequences are SNHLY and FYNNEI. Trimming pared 10 bases from V and 3 bases from J, leaving 10 bases between. The CDR3 here is CATERDYEQYF. DNA of the CDR3: TGTGCCACCGAGAGGGACTACGAGCAGTACTTC.

The genes are TRBV5-6 and TRBJ2-7; 10 positions agree with TRBD1. The trim removed 6 bases at V and 7 bases at J, leaving 10 bases unmatched. CDR1 is SGHDT, CDR2 YYEEEE, per germline. The CDR3 spans 14 residues. CDR3 bases: TGTGCCAGCACCAATCGGGACAGGGGTGGAGAGCAGTACTTC. Translation gives CASTNRDRGGEQYF.

This chain links TRBV11-2 with TRBJ1-5, with TRBD1 as a possible D gene (5 bases). V lost 5 bases and J lost 6, with 23 bases in between. Per the germline V gene, CDR1 is SGHAT and CDR2 is FQNNGV. The CDR3 consists of 17 residues. The CDR3 here is CASSPSGTLSPTQPQHF. CDR3 bases: TGTGCCAGCAGCCCCAGCGGGACCCTCAGTCCCACTCAGCCCCAGCATTTT. Complete variable domain (other parts from reference TRBV11-2 and TRBJ1-5): EAGVAQSPRYKIIEKRQSVAFWCNPISGHATLYWYQQILGQGPKLLIQFQNNGVVDDSQLPKDRFSAERLKGVDSTLKIQPAKLEDSAVYLCASSPSGTLSPTQPQHFGDGTRLSIL.

The chain uses TRBV10-1 and TRBJ1-4; TRBD1 matches at 7 bases. The CDR3 contains 21 residues. J gave up 10 bases and V 0 bases, and 26 bases lay outside the gene matches. Germline loops: CDR1 WNHNN, CDR2 SYGVQD (reference sequence). The CDR3 region has the DNA TGCGCCAGCAGTGAGTCTCGACAGTTGGGGACATTGTGGGGACAGTCCCGAAAACTGTTTTTT. Its translation: CASSESRQLGTLWGQSRKLFF.

The chain couples TRBV10-3 to TRBJ1-1; 7 nucleotides align to TRBD1. Per germline, CDR1 ENHRY and CDR2 SYGVKD. Trimming removed 0 bases from V and 5 bases from J; junction bases left unmatched: 3. This CDR3 contains 14 residues. The CDR3 region has the DNA TGTGCCATCAGTGAGTCAGGGGGCTTAACTGAAGCTTTCTTT. Amino acid sequence: CAISESGGLTEAFF.

The chain couples TRBV29-1 to TRBJ2-7; 7 bases match TRBD1. The germline CDR1 and CDR2 sequences are SQVTM and ANQGSEA. V shed 6 bases and J 0 bases; nucleotides not matched to a gene: 5. The CDR3 is made up of 13 amino acids. The CDR3 reads CSVRDRYSYEQYF. CDR3 bases: TGCAGCGTGAGGGACAGATACTCCTACGAGCAGTACTTC.

The CDR3 DNA follows: TGTGCCAGCAGCTTCGGTCTAGCGGGGGGCTTTGAGGAGCTGTTTTTT. As protein: CASSFGLAGGFEELFF. The chain has TRBV11-1 and TRBJ2-2, with 11 bases fitting TRBD2. The CDR3 contains 16 residues. Germline V CDR1 and CDR2: SGHAT, FQDESV (reference sequence). The V and J ends lost 3 bases and 10 bases, in that order; junction bases with no gene match: 10.

The rearrangement joins TRBV5-1 to TRBJ2-5, with 7 bases identical to TRBD1. The CDR3 extends over 14 amino acids. In germline, CDR1 is SGHRS, CDR2 YFSETQ. Trimming at V came to 0 bases and at J to 5 bases, leaving 4 bases not matched to a gene. As DNA, the CDR3 is TGCGCCAGCAGCTTGGGACAGGGTGATGAGACCCAGTACTTC. This gives the protein CASSLGQGDETQYF.

V and J are TRBV10-2 and TRBJ2-4; TRBD2 agrees at 9 bases. Losses at the gene ends were 2 bases for V and 0 bases for J; bases not matched to a gene: 5. Germline V gene data show CDR1 as WSHSY and CDR2 as SAAADI. This CDR3 has 17 residues. The CDR3 sequence: CASSEVAGELAKNIQYF. The CDR3 nucleotides are TGCGCCAGCAGTGAGGTAGCGGGGGAACTAGCCAAAAACATTCAGTACTTC.

This chain joins TRBV28 and TRBJ1-1; D is perhaps TRBD1 (6 bases). CDR3 length: 14 amino acids. V lost 6 bases, J lost 2 bases, and 13 bases lay in between. CDR1 is MDHEN, CDR2 SYDVKM, per germline. Here the CDR3 DNA reads TGTGCCAGCAGGCCCCTACAGGGAAACACTGAAGCTTTCTTT. Its protein product is CASRPLQGNTEAFF.

This chain links TRBV4-2 with TRBJ2-5, with 8 nucleotides matching TRBD2. The CDR3 runs 15 residues. With V trimmed by 1 base and J by 5 bases, 6 bases remained unmatched. Germline loops: CDR1 LGHNA, CDR2 YNFKEQ. The CDR3 is CASSQGRGGHETQYF. CDR3 coding DNA: TGTGCCAGCAGCCAAGGTCGGGGGGGTCATGAGACCCAGTACTTC.

The rearrangement links TRBV7-9 to TRBJ2-3, with 8 bases that match TRBD1. CDR3 length: 16 residues. CDR1 SEHNR and CDR2 FQNEAQ come from the germline V gene (reference sequence). V dropped 3 bases and J dropped 4; count of bases not matched to a gene: 9. The CDR3 DNA reads TGTGCCAGCAGCTTCCATCCCGGACAGGGCGCAGATACGCAGTATTTT. Its protein is CASSFHPGQGADTQYF.

This chain links TRBV29-1 with TRBJ2-5, with TRBD1 matching 7 bases. The J call may be mistaken, given a closer DNA end match to TRBJ2-7. Germline CDR1 and CDR2: SQVTM and ANQGSEA. The CDR3 totals 12 residues. CDR3 DNA sequence: TGCAGCGTGTCGGGACAGTCCTACGAGCAGTACTTC. It codes for CSVSGQSYEQYF.

The chain recombines TRBV13 with TRBJ1-5; 8 positions agree with TRBD1. The germline gives CDR1 PRHDT, CDR2 FYEKMQ (reference sequence). V was clipped by 4 bases and J by 7 bases; unmatched bases: 9. The CDR3 totals 15 residues. This chain's CDR3 is CASSSGQEGWQPQHF. CDR3 in DNA: TGTGCCAGCAGCTCGGGACAGGAGGGTTGGCAGCCCCAGCATTTT.

The V gene is TRBV6-1, the J gene TRBJ1-2; tentatively, D is TRBD1 (6 bases). Germline CDR1 MNHNS, CDR2 SASEGT. The CDR3 totals 16 residues. The V end was cut by 4 bases, the J end by 4 bases, with 19 bases between. The CDR3 nucleotides are TGTGCCAGCAGTGTCCTCCCGGGACAAGGGGCCTATGGCTACACCTTC. This sequence encodes CASSVLPGQGAYGYTF.

The V and J genes are TRBV6-4 and TRBJ1-1; the D gene is possibly TRBD1 (5 bases). Germline CDR1 reads MRHNA; CDR2 reads SNTAGT. V was cut by 5 bases and J by 1 base, with 8 bases left in between. The CDR3 is made up of 13 amino acids. CDR3 nucleotides: TGTGCCAGCAGTTTCGACAGGAACACTGAAGCTTTCTTT. This codes for CASSFDRNTEAFF.

This clone has only one observation. This chain uses TRBV30 with TRBJ2-5; no definite D call. This CDR3 is 13 amino acids long. V was clipped by 2 bases and J by 5 bases, with 12 bases between them. Germline V gene lookup returns CDR1 GTSNPN and CDR2 SVGIG (reference sequence). Here the CDR3 reads CAWSPKAAETQYF. For the CDR3, the DNA is TGTGCCTGGAGTCCCAAAGCCGCGGAGACCCAGTACTTC.

CDR3 sequence: CASSQDYNGNTIYF. In DNA form, the CDR3 reads TGCGCCAGCAGCCAAGATTACAATGGAAACACCATATATTTT. The chain has TRBV4-3 and TRBJ1-3; D not resolved. Germline V gene data show CDR1 as LGHNA and CDR2 as YSLEER. This CDR3 contains 14 residues. The V and J ends lost 0 bases and 3 bases respectively, with 6 bases between them.

This chain uses TRBV4-2 with TRBJ2-1; 7 bases match TRBD2. The CDR3 has 14 amino acids. Germline CDR1 and CDR2: LGHNA and YNFKEQ. The trim removed 5 bases at V and 9 bases at J, leaving 10 bases unmatched. DNA for the CDR3: TGTGCCAGCAGCTTCGGGACTACCCTCGGTGAGCAGTTCTTC. Translated: CASSFGTTLGEQFF.

This clone was detected only once. CDR3 residues: CASSLALTSGGYNEQFF. CDR3 coding DNA: TGTGCCAGCAGCTTAGCGCTTACTAGCGGGGGGTACAATGAGCAGTTCTTC. The V call is TRBV7-2, the J call TRBJ2-1, with 12 bases lining up with TRBD2. The trim removed 0 bases at V and 4 bases at J, leaving 4 bases unmatched. Germline CDR1 SGHTA, CDR2 FQGNSA. The CDR3 has 17 amino acids.

This chain links TRBV4-2 with TRBJ2-7; TRBD1 is a possible D gene (7 bases). Germline-derived CDR1 and CDR2 are LGHNA and YNFKEQ. This CDR3 comprises 15 residues. V lost 2 bases to trimming and J lost 2 bases, with 13 bases between them. The CDR3 loop is CASSQPGGRTYEQYF. DNA for the CDR3: TGTGCCAGCAGCCAACCAGGGGGGAGGACCTACGAGCAGTACTTC.

The sample holds a few counts of this clone. The V and J genes are TRBV10-2 and TRBJ1-2; the match to TRBD1 covers 7 bases. The germline gives CDR1 WSHSY, CDR2 SAAADI. V lost 9 bases to trimming and J lost 5 bases; unmatched junction nucleotides: 18. There are 16 residues in the CDR3. DNA of the CDR3: TGCGCCAGAGTAGGGTCTAACGAGGGGGCTTGGTATGGCTACACCTTC. Translating gives CARVGSNEGAWYGYTF.

The chain couples TRBV20-1 to TRBJ2-7; 7 bases match TRBD1. The J segment lost 5 bases and the V segment lost 4 bases, leaving 2 bases of the junction unmatched. There are 11 residues in the CDR3. Germline CDR1 is DFQATT and CDR2 is SNEGSKA (reference sequence). For the CDR3, the DNA is TGCAGTGCTAATACAGGGGACGAGCAGTACTTC. It yields the protein CSANTGDEQYF.

V is TRBV28 and J is TRBJ1-2; D perhaps matches TRBD1 (6 bases). The germline V gene has CDR1 MDHEN and CDR2 SYDVKM. CDR3 size: 13 residues. The V end lost 0 bases, the J end lost 6 bases, and 8 bases lay between the germline ends. CDR3 in amino acids: CASSLWGADGYTF. In DNA, the CDR3 is TGTGCCAGCAGTTTATGGGGGGCCGATGGCTACACCTTC.